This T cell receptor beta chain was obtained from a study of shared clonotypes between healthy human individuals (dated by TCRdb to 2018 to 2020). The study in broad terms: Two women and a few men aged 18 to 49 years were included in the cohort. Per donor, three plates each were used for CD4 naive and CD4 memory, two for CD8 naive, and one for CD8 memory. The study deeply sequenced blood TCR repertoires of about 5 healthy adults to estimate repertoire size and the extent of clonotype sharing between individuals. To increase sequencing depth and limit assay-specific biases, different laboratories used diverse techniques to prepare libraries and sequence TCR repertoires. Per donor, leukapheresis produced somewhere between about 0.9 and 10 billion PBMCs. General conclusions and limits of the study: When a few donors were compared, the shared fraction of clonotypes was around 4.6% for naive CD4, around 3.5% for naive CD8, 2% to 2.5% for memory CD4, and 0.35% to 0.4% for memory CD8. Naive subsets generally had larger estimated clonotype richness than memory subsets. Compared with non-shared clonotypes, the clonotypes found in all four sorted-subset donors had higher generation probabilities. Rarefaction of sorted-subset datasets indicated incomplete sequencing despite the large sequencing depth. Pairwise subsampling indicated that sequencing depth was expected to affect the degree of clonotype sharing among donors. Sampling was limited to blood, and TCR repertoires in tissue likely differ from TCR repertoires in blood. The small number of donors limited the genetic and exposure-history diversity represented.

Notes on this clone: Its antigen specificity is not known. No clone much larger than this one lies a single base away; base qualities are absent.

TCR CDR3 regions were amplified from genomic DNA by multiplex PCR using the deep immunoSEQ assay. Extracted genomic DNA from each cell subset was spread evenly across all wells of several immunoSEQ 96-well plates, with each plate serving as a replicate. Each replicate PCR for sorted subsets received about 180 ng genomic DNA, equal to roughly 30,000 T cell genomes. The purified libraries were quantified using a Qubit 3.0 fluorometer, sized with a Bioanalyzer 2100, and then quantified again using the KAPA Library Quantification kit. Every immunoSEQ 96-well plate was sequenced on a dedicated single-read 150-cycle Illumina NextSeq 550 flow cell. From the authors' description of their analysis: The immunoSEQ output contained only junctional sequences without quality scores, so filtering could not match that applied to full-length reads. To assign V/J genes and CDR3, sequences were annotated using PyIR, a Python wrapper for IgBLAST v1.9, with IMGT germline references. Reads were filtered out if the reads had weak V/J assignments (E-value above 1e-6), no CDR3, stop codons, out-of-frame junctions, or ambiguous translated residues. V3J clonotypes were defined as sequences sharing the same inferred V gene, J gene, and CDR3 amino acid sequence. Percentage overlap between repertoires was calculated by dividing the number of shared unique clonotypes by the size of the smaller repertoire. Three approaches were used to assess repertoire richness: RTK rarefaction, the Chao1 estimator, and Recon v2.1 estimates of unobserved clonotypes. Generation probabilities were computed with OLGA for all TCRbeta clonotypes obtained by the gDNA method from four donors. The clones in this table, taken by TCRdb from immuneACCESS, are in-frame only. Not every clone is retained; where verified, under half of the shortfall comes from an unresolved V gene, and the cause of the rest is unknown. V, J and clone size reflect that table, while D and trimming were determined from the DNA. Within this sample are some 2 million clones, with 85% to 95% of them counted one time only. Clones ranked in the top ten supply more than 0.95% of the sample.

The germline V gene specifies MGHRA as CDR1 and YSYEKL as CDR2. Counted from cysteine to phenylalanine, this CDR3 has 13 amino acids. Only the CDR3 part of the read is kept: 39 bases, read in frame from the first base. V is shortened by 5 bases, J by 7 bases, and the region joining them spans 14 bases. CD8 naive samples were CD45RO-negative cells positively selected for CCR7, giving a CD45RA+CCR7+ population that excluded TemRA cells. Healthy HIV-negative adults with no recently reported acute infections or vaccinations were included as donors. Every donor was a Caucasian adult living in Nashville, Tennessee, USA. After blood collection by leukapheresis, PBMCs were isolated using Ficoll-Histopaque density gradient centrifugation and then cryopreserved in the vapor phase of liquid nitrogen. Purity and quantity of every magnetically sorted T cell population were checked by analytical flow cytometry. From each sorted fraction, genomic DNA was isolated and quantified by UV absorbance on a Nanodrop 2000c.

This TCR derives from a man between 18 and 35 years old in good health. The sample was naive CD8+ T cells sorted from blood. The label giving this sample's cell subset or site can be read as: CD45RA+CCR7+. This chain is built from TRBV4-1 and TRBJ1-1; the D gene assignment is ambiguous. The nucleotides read TGCGCCAGCAGCTCCCGACAAGCCAGTGAAGCTTTCTTT. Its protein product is CASSSRQASEAFF.